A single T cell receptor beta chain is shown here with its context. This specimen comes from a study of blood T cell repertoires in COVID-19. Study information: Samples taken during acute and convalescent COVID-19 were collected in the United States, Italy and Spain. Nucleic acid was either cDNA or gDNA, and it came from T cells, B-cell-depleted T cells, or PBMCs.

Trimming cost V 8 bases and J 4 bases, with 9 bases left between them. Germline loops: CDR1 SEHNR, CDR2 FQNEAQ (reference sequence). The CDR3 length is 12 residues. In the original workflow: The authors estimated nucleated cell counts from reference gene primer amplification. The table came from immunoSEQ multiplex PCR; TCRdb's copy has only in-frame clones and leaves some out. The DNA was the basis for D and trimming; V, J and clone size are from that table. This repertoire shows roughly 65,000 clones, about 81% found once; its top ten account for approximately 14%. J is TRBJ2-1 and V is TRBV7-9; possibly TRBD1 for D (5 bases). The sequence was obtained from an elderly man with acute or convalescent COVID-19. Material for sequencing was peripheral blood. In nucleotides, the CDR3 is TGTGCCAGCGCGACAGATTACAATGAGCAGTTCTTC. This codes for CASATDYNEQFF.